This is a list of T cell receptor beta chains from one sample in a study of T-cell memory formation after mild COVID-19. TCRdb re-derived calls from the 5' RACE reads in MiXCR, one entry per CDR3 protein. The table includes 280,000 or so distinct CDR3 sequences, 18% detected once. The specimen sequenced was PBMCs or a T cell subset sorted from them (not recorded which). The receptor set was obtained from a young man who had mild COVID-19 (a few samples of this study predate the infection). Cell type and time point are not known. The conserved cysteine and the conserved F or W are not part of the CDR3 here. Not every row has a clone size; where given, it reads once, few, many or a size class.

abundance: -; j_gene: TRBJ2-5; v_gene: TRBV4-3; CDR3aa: ASSQTPRDLGTQY
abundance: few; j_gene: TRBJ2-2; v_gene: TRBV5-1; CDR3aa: ASSPTPGETGELF
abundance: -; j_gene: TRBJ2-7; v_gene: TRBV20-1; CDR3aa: SARGEASYEQY
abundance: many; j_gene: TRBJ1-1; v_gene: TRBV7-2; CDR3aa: ASSLDPVMNTEAF
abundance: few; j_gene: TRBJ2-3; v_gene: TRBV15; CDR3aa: ATSSPAASTDTQY
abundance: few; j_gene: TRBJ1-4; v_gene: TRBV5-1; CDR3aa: ASSLGRTNEKLF
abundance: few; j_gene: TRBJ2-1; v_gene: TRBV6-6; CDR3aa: ASSYHPRTGYGEQF
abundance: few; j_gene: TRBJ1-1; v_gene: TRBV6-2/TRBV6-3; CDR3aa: ASSRTYSPEAF
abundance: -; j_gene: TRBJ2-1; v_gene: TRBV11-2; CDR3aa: ASSGSGGAHNEQF
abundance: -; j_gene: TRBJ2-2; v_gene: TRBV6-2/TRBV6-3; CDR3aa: ASRQTGGTGELF
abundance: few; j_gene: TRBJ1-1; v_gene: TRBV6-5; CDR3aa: ASSDGPTEAF
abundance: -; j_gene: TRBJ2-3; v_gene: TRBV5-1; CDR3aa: ASSSQGEGKDTQY
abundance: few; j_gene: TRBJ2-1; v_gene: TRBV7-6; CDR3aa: ASSLAYNDGQF
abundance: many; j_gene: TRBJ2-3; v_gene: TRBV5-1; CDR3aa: ASRIAGDRTDTQY
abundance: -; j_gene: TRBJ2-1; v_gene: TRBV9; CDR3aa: ASSTSGVLYNEQF